The text below deals with one T cell receptor (beta chain). The data stem from a study of T cells expressing NK-cell markers. This CDR3 has 15 amino acids. Germline loops: CDR1 SGHTA, CDR2 FQGNSA. For each CDR3 protein, TCRdb gives one entry from its re-call of the 5' RACE reads, without DNA. Its table records around 260,000 distinct CDR3 sequences. The rearrangement links TRBV7-2 to TRBJ1-2; without DNA, the TCRdb call of TRBD1 cannot be checked. Material: blood T cells: a sorted CD56 or NKG2C T cell subset, CD4+ or CD8+ T cells, or bulk PBMC T cells (not recorded which). This sequence was found in a woman aged 18 to 75 in good health. This CDR3 is CASSSQRPRVHGYTF.